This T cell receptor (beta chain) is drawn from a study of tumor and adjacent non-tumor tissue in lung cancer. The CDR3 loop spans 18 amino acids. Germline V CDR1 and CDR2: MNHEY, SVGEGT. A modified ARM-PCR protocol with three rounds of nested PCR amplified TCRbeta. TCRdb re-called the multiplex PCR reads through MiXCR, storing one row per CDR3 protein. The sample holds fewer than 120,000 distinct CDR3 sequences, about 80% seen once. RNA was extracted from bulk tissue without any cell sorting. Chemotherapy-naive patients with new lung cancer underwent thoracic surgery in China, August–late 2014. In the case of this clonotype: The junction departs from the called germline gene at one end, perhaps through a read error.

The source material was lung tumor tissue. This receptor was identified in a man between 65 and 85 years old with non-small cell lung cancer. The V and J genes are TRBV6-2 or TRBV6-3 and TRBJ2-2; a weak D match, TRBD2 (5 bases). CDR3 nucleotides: TGTGCCAGCAATCCCCTCCTTGAACTAGTGGAGAACATCGGGGAGCTGTTTTTT. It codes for CASNPLLELVENIGELFF.